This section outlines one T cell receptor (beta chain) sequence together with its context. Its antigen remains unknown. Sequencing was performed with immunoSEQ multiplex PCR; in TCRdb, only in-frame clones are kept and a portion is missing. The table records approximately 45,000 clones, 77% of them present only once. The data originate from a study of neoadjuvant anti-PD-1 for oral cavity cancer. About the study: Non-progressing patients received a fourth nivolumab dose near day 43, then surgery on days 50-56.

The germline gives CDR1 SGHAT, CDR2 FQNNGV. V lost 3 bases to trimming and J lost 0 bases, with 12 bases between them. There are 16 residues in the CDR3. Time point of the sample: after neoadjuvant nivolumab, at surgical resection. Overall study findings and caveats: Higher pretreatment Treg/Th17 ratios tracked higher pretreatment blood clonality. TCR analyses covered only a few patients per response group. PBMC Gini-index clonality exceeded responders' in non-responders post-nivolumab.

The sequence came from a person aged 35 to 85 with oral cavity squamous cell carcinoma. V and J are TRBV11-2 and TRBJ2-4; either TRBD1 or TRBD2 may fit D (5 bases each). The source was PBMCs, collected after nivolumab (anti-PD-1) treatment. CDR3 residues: CASSFGGFVAKNIQYF. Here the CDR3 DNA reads TGTGCCAGCAGCTTTGGGGGATTTGTAGCCAAAAACATTCAGTACTTC.